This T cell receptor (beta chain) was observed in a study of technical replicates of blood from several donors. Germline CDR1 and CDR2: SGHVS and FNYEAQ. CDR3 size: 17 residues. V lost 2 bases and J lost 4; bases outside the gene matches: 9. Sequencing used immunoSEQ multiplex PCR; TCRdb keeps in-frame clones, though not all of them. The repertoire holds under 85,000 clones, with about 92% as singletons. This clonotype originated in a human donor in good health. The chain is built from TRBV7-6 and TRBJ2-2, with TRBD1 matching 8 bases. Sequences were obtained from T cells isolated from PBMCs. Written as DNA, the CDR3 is TGTGCCAGCAGCTTACCGTCGACAGGGGTTCGCACCGGGGAGCTGTTTTTT. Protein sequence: CASSLPSTGVRTGELFF.